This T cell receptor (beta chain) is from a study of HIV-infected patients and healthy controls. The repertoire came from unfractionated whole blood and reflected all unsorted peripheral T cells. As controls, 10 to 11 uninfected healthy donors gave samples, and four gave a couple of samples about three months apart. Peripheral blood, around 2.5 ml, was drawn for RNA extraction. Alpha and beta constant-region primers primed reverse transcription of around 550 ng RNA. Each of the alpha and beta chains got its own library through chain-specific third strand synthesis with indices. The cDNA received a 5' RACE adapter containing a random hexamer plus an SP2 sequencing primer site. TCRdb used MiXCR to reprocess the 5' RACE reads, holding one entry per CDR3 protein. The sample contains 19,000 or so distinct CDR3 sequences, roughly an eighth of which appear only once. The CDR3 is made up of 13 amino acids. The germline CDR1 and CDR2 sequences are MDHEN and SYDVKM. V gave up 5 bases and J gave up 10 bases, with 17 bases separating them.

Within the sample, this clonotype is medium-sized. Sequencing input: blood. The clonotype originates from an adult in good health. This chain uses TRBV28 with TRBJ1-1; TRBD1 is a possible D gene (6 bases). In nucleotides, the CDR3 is TGTGCCAGCAGTCCTCATATAACAGGGCCAGCTTTCTTT. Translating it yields CASSPHITGPAFF. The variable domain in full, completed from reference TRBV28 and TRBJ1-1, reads DVKVTQSSRYLVKRTGEKVFLECVQDMDHENMFWYRQDPGLGLRLIYFSYDVKMKEKGDIPEGYSVSREKKERFSLILESASTNQTSMYLCASSPHITGPAFFGQGTRLTVV.